These 10 T cell receptor beta chains originate from one sample sequenced in a study of OX40 agonist ivuxolimab in advanced cancers. Assay used: immunoSEQ multiplex PCR; TCRdb lists only in-frame clones, some missing. The table has 40,000 to 45,000 clones, 80% to 90% seen once; the top ten hold around 6.2%. The specimen was CD4+ or CD8+ T cells sorted from blood, collected in a trial of the OX40 agonist ivuxolimab. These receptors were obtained from an adult with an advanced solid tumor such as melanoma, head and neck, liver or kidney cancer.

This chain uses TRBV11-2 with TRBJ2-7, with 12 bases identical to TRBD2. Germline V gene lookup returns CDR1 SGHAT and CDR2 FQNNGV. J gave up 1 base and V 5 bases, and 9 bases lay outside the gene matches. There are 17 residues in the CDR3. The CDR3 is CASSRGLAGSASYEQYF. The CDR3 DNA reads TGTGCCAGCAGCCGCGGACTAGCGGGATCGGCGTCCTACGAGCAGTACTTC. The full variable domain, with the rest looked up from reference TRBV11-2 and TRBJ2-7, is EAGVAQSPRYKIIEKRQSVAFWCNPISGHATLYWYQQILGQGPKLLIQFQNNGVVDDSQLPKDRFSAERLKGVDSTLKIQPAKLEDSAVYLCASSRGLAGSASYEQYFGPGTRLTVT.

The chain couples TRBV2 to TRBJ2-2; TRBD2 is a possible D gene (5 bases). CDR3 length equals 13 residues. Germline lookup yields CDR1 SNHLY and CDR2 FYNNEI. V lost 7 bases, J lost 2 bases, and 8 bases lay in between. The CDR3 spells CASNGLNTGELFF. The CDR3 bases are TGTGCCAGCAATGGACTTAACACCGGGGAGCTGTTTTTT.

This sequence joins TRBV5-1 and TRBJ2-1; 11 bases are shared with TRBD2. The germline V gene has CDR1 SGHRS and CDR2 YFSETQ. This CDR3 comprises 15 residues. V was pared by 2 bases and J by 5 bases, with 3 bases of the junction left unmatched. The CDR3 sequence is CASSFLAGGDNEQFF. The CDR3 nucleotides are TGCGCCAGCAGCTTTCTAGCGGGAGGAGACAATGAGCAGTTCTTC.

The sample holds a few counts of this clone. V gene TRBV6-5 combines with J gene TRBJ2-1; D ambiguous. Trimming removed 6 bases at V and 7 bases at J, with 7 bases between. Germline assignment: CDR1 MNHEY and CDR2 SVGAGI. The CDR3 runs to 11 residues. The CDR3 spells CASRDRNEQFF. CDR3 DNA sequence: TGTGCCAGCAGGGATAGGAATGAGCAGTTCTTC.

CDR3 nucleotides: TGCAGCGCCGCGACAGGATCAGCCGAGCAGTACTTC. This sequence encodes CSAATGSAEQYF. The chain combines TRBV29-1 with TRBJ2-7; possibly TRBD1 for D (6 bases). CDR1 and CDR2 (germline): SQVTM, ANQGSEA. Trimming left V 7 bases short and J 6 bases short, with 16 bases between. This CDR3 has 12 residues.

The rearrangement joins TRBV10-3 to TRBJ1-2; D gene ambiguous. The CDR3 covers 13 residues. V lost 2 bases, J lost 3 bases, and 7 bases lay in between. Germline V CDR1 and CDR2: ENHRY, SYGVKD. The CDR3 region is CAISEKGHYGYTF. Here the CDR3 DNA reads TGTGCCATCAGTGAGAAGGGCCACTATGGCTACACCTTC.

This chain joins TRBV25-1 and TRBJ2-3; 8 positions agree with TRBD2. Germline V lookup: CDR1 MGHDK, CDR2 SYGVNS. The trim removed 3 bases at V and 4 bases at J, leaving 6 bases unmatched. This CDR3 contains 15 residues. The CDR3 bases are TGTGCCAGCAGTGAGGGACTAGTCGGTCCAGATACGCAGTATTTT. Translation gives CASSEGLVGPDTQYF.

Regarding this clone: Other DNA sequences in this sample translate to the same CDR3. The rearrangement joins TRBV2 to TRBJ2-2; D possibly corresponds to TRBD2 (5 bases). V was pared by 3 bases and J by 4 bases, with 12 bases between. CDR3 length: 15 residues. From germline, CDR1 is SNHLY and CDR2 FYNNEI. CDR3 sequence: CASSESPGTTGELFF. The CDR3 bases are TGTGCCAGCAGTGAGTCCCCGGGAACCACCGGGGAGCTGTTTTTT.

The V call is TRBV18, the J call TRBJ1-1; TRBD1 matches 9 bases. V shed 3 bases, J shed 4 bases, and the junction held 3 bases outside the gene matches. Germline V gives CDR1 KGHSH, CDR2 LQKENI. The CDR3 runs to 14 residues. CDR3 nucleotides: TGTGCCAGCTCACCCCCGGGACAGGGCACTGAAGCTTTCTTT. Protein product: CASSPPGQGTEAFF.

The V call is TRBV7-9, the J call TRBJ2-3, with 14 positions matching TRBD2. The J segment lost 4 bases and the V segment lost 5 bases, leaving 8 bases of the junction unmatched. Looked up from germline, CDR1 is SEHNR and CDR2 is FQNEAQ (reference sequence). The CDR3 contains 17 residues. The CDR3 nucleotides read TGTGCCAGCAGCCTCCTCCGACTAGCGGGAGGGGCAGATACGCAGTATTTT. It specifies CASSLLRLAGGADTQYF.